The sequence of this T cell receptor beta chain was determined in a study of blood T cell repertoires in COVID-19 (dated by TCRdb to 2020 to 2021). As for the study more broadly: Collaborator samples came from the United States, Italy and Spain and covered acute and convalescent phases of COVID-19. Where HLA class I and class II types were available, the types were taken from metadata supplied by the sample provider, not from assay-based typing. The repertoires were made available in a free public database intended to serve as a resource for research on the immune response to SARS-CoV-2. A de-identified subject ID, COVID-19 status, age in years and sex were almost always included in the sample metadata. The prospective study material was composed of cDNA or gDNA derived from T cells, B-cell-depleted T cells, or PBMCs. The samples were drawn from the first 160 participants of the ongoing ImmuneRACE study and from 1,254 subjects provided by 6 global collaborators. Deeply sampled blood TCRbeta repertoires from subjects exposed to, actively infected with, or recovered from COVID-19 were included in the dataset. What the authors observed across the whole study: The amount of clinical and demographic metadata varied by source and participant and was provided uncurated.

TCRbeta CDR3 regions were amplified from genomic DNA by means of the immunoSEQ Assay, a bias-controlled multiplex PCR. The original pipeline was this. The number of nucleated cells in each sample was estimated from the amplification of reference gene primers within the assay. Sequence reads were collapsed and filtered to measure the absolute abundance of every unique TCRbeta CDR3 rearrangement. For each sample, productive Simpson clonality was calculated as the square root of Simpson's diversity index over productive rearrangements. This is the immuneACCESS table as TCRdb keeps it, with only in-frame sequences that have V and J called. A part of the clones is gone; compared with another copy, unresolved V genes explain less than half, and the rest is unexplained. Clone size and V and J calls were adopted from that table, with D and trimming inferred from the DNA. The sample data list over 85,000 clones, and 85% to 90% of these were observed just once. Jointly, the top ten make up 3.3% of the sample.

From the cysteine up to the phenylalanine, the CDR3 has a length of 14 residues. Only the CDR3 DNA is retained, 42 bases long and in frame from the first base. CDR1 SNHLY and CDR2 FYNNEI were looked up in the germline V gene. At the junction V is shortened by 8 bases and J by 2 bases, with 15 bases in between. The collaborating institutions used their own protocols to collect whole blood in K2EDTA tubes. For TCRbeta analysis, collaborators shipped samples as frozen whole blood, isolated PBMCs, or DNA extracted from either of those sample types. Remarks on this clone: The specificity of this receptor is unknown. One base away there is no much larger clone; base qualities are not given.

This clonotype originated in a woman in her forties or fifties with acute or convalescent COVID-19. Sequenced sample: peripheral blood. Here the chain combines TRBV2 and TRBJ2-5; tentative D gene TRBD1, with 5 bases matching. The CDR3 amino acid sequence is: CASLTKDTQETQYF. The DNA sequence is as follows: TGTGCCAGCCTCACCAAGGACACTCAAGAGACCCAGTACTTC.